These 15 T cell receptor beta chains share one sample of origin, sequenced in a study of blood T cell repertoires in COVID-19. The assay was immunoSEQ multiplex PCR, and TCRdb's table has in-frame clones only and misses some. The sample lists approximately 120,000 clones, about 83% seen once, with approximately 5.3% in the top ten. The sequenced sample consisted of peripheral blood. The receptors stem from a human donor in a cohort sampled during active COVID-19.

The rearrangement links TRBV30 to TRBJ2-3; 7 bases fit TRBD2. The CDR3 has 17 residues. Germline CDR1 and CDR2: GTSNPN and SVGIG (reference sequence). The ends lost 2 bases at V and 1 base at J; junction bases unmatched: 12. DNA for the CDR3: TGTGCCTGGAGTTTCGGCGGGAGTATGGTGGGCACAGATACGCAGTATTTT. Translated: CAWSFGGSMVGTDTQYF.

V gene TRBV19 combines with J gene TRBJ1-5, with 8 bases identical to TRBD1. V gave up 7 bases and J gave up 5 bases; unmatched junction bases: 10. The CDR3 is 15 amino acids. Germline V gene data show CDR1 as LNHDA and CDR2 as SQIVND (reference sequence). The DNA of the CDR3 is TGTGCCAGTACCCAATCGGCCAGGGGGCATCAGCCCCAGCATTTT. Its protein is CASTQSARGHQPQHF. Full variable domain (rest looked up from reference TRBV19 and TRBJ1-5): DGGITQSPKYLFRKEGQNVTLSCEQNLNHDAMYWYRQDPGQGLRLIYYSQIVNDFQKGDIAEGYSVSREKKESFPLTVTSAQKNPTAFYLCASTQSARGHQPQHFGDGTRLSIL.

The V gene is TRBV7-2, the J gene TRBJ1-1; TRBD1 is a possible D gene (5 bases). Deletions cut 1 base from V and 4 bases from J, with 7 bases between. The CDR3 contains 13 residues. Looked up from germline, CDR1 is SGHTA and CDR2 is FQGNSA. The CDR3 sequence: CASSLGTITEAFF. DNA of the CDR3: TGTGCCAGCAGCTTAGGGACAATCACTGAAGCTTTCTTT. Using reference TRBV7-2 and TRBJ1-1 for the parts outside the CDR3, the full variable domain is GAGVSQSPSNKVTEKGKDVELRCDPISGHTALYWYRQSLGQGLEFLIYFQGNSAPDKSGLPSDRFSAERTGGSVSTLTIQRTQQEDSAVYLCASSLGTITEAFFGQGTRLTVV.

The chain uses TRBV27 and TRBJ1-6; D is possibly TRBD1 (5 bases). Germline V gives CDR1 MNHEY, CDR2 SMNVEV (reference sequence). The CDR3 covers 15 residues. V was pared by 2 bases and J by 11 bases, with 16 bases between. This CDR3 reads CASSLGFGGRPPLHF. As DNA, the CDR3 is TGTGCCAGCAGTTTAGGGTTCGGGGGAAGGCCACCCCTCCACTTT.

The gene calls are TRBV7-2 and TRBJ2-7, with a tentative D call TRBD2 (6 bases). V lost 5 bases, J lost 3 bases, and 20 bases lay in between. Per the germline V gene, CDR1 is SGHTA and CDR2 is FQGNSA. CDR3 length: 16 residues. The CDR3 region has the DNA TGTGCCAGCAGCCGGCCGGGGGTTAGGGTGGGCTACGAGCAGTACTTC. Its protein product is CASSRPGVRVGYEQYF.

The chain couples TRBV2 to TRBJ2-3; 8 bases align to TRBD1. The J segment lost 3 bases and the V segment lost 6 bases, leaving 11 bases of the junction unmatched. The germline CDR1 and CDR2 sequences are SNHLY and FYNNEI. CDR3 size: 16 residues. The chain's CDR3 is CASSDWRTGRTDTQYF. CDR3 bases: TGTGCCAGCAGCGACTGGCGGACAGGGAGGACAGATACGCAGTATTTT.

V is TRBV10-2 and J is TRBJ2-7, with D tentatively TRBD2 (6 bases). Germline lookup yields CDR1 WSHSY and CDR2 SAAADI. The V and J ends lost 4 bases and 2 bases respectively, with 9 bases between them. This CDR3 contains 13 residues. CDR3 region: CASSGLAAYEQYF. CDR3 coding DNA: TGCGCCAGCAGTGGTTTAGCGGCCTACGAGCAGTACTTC.

This chain links TRBV19 with TRBJ1-1; D may be TRBD1 (6 bases). The germline V gene encodes CDR1 LNHDA and CDR2 SQIVND (reference sequence). This CDR3 has 15 amino acids. V lost 5 bases and J lost 3, with 16 bases in between. The chain's CDR3 is CASSPRQARDTEAFF. DNA for the CDR3: TGTGCCAGTAGTCCTAGACAGGCTCGGGACACTGAAGCTTTCTTT.

The genes are TRBV3-1 (or the pseudogene TRBV3-2) and TRBJ2-3; 14 bases are a match to TRBD2. The germline CDR1 and CDR2 sequences are LGHDT and YNNKEL (reference sequence). This CDR3 region has 16 residues. The trim removed 4 bases at V and 4 bases at J, leaving 4 bases unmatched. CDR3 loop: CASSLRLAGGPDTQYF. CDR3 coding DNA: TGTGCCAGCAGCCTTCGACTAGCGGGAGGGCCAGATACGCAGTATTTT.

The chain employs TRBV19 and TRBJ1-1; 12 bases map to TRBD1. The trim removed 5 bases at V and 8 bases at J, leaving 9 bases unmatched. The CDR3 contains 15 residues. Germline V gene data show CDR1 as LNHDA and CDR2 as SQIVND (reference sequence). The CDR3: CASSARGQGALEAFF. The DNA for the CDR3 is TGTGCCAGTAGTGCTAGGGGACAGGGGGCCTTAGAAGCTTTCTTT. The variable domain in full, with the rest retrieved from reference TRBV19 and TRBJ1-1, is DGGITQSPKYLFRKEGQNVTLSCEQNLNHDAMYWYRQDPGQGLRLIYYSQIVNDFQKGDIAEGYSVSREKKESFPLTVTSAQKNPTAFYLCASSARGQGALEAFFGQGTRLTVV.

The chain carries TRBV6-2 or TRBV6-3 and TRBJ2-7; 14 bases agree with TRBD2. This CDR3 contains 16 residues. Germline V CDR1 and CDR2: MNHEY, SVGEGT. V lost 4 bases, J lost 3 bases, and 5 bases stayed unmatched. CDR3 coding DNA: TGTGCCAGCAGTTGGGGGACTAGCGGGAGCCGCTACGAGCAGTACTTC. It specifies CASSWGTSGSRYEQYF.

The chain couples TRBV5-5 to TRBJ2-7; the D gene is possibly TRBD2 (6 bases). The V end was cut by 4 bases, the J end by 3 bases, with 14 bases between. Looked up from germline, CDR1 is SGHKS and CDR2 is YYEKEE (reference sequence). The CDR3 is made up of 14 amino acids. The CDR3 here is CASSISGSFYEQYF. The CDR3 DNA is TGTGCCAGCAGCATTAGCGGTTCCTTCTACGAGCAGTACTTC.

The V call is TRBV5-3, the J call TRBJ2-2; TRBD2 might be the D (6 bases). TRBV5-3 is given ORF status, its function remaining uncertain. Trimming removed 3 bases at V and 2 bases at J, with 17 bases between. This CDR3 comprises 17 residues. CDR3 amino acids: CARSSLGIGSNTGELFF. The CDR3 DNA reads TGTGCCAGAAGCTCCCTAGGAATCGGGAGTAACACCGGGGAGCTGTTTTTT.

This clone was observed a single time. J is TRBJ1-4 and V is TRBV28; tentative D call: TRBD1 (6 bases). The CDR3 sequence is 16 residues long. CDR1 is MDHEN, CDR2 SYDVKM, per germline. Trimming took off 5 bases at V and 7 bases at J, with 20 bases between the two ends. The CDR3 nucleotides are TGTGCCAGCAGTATTACCTCTGGGACACAGGGTGAAAAACTGTTTTTT. It yields the protein CASSITSGTQGEKLFF.

The chain links TRBV7-2 to TRBJ2-7; 7 positions agree with TRBD2. V dropped 0 bases and J dropped 3; count of bases not matched to a gene: 5. In germline, CDR1 is SGHTA, CDR2 FQGNSA. This CDR3 contains 15 residues. CDR3 nucleotide sequence: TGTGCCAGCAGCTTAGCTTCCGGGACTATCTACGAGCAGTACTTC. Protein product: CASSLASGTIYEQYF.